This T cell receptor (beta chain) was captured by sequencing in a study of T-cell reconstitution after alpha-beta-depleted transplantation in children. Findings and caveats of the study: Once a year had passed after transplant, T-cell counts and diversity came mostly from newly produced T cells.

In the case of this clonotype: Its target is not known. The junction departs from germline at one end; a sequencing error may be responsible.

CDR1 is DFQATT and CDR2 is SNEGSKA in the germline V gene (reference sequence). The CDR3 runs 16 residues. Unique molecular identifiers were incorporated when the TCRbeta library was constructed. MiXCR, applied by TCRdb to the PCR reads, yields one record per CDR3 protein. The sample has 130,000 to 150,000 distinct CDR3 sequences, 8% to 10% seen once; the top ten hold 18%. This sample comprised PBMCs, mostly from graft donor cells, obtained 180 days after TCRalphabeta/CD19-depleted stem cell transplant. The TCR originated in a female patient aged 2 to 10 who had a stem cell transplant for congenital amegakaryocytic thrombocytopenia, so the T cells may come from the graft donor. The chain has TRBV20-1 and TRBJ1-5, with D uncertain. CDR3 in amino acids: CSARMFDLHSNQPRHF. CDR3 coding DNA: TGCAGTGCTAGAATGTTTGATTTACATAGCAATCAGCCCCGGCATTTT.